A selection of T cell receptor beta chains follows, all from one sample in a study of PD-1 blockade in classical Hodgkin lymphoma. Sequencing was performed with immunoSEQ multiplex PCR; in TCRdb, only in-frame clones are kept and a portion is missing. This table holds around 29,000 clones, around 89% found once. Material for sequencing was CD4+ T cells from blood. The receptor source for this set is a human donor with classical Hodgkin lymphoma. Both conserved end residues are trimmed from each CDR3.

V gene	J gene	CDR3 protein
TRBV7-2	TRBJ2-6	ASSAHYSGANVLT
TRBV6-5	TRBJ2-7	ASSYSPSGLNYEQY
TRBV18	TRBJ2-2	ASSPLSSAANTGELF
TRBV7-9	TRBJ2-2	ASSLGSPREVNAGELF
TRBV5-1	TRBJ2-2	ASSFPPGLGNTGELF
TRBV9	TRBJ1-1	ASSVETSSEAF
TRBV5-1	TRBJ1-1	ASSLDTAGGEAF
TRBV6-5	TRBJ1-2	ASSTTGTYGYT
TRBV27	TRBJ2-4	ASSPSRRENIQY
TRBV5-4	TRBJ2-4	ASSRENIQY
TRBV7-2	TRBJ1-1	ASSFSRNTEAF
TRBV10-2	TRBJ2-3	ASKRTGRGFTDTQY
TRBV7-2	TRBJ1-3	ASSFRFSSGNTIY
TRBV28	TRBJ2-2	ASSLEQYPNTGELF
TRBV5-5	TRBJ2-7	ASSRGQNSYEQY
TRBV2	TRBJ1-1	ASRGDLGTEAF
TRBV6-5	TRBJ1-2	ASSLRKDSYGYT
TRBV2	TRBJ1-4	ASKGGQGRKLF
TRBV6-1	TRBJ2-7	ASRILRDRVPEQY
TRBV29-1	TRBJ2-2	SVERGTANTGELF
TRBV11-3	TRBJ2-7	ASSPRSGVYEQY
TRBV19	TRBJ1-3	ASSIPDRTGNTIY
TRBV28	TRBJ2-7	ASSSQPGTAKGEQY
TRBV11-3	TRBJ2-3	ASSTPPMDSECTDTQY
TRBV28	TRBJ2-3	ASNLAVTSTDTQY
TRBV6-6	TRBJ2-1	ASSYAGTSGRNEQF
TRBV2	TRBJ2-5	ASSEEGAGETQY
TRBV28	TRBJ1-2	ASTPPAGRGDYGYT
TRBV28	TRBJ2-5	ASRRETQY
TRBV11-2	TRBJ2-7	ASSRTQRFEQY
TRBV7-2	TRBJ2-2	ASSSEITGRGELF
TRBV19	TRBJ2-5	ASSRRDRGTQETQY
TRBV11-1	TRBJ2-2	ASSLGAVTGELF
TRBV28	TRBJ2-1	ASVWGGGGYGEQF
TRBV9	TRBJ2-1	ASSPTGTSYNEQF
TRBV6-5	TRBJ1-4	ASSRGGRFEKLF
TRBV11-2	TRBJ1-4	ASSLTGATNEKLF
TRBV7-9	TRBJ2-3	ASSLGFKDRNTDTQY
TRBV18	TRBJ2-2	ASSLTRDRDTGELF
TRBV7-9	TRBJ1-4	ASSLTGPLNEKLF
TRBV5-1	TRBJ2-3	ASSLAQGAADTQY
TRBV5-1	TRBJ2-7	ASSLASGPSYEQY
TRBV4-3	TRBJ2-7	ASSRDLAGGPYEQY
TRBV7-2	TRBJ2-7	ASSPEGGRESSYEQY
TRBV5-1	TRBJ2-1	ASSPYRANLGNEQF
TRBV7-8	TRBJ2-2	ASSSDRMPGLAGGRTGELF
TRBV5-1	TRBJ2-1	ASSLGGLGYNEQF
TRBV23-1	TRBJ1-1	ASSHEGQGDTEAF
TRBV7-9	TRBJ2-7	ASSFREGSYEQY
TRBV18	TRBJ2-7	ASSLQSGTGSEQY
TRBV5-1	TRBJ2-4	ASREGKNIQY
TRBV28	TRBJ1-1	ASSLITVSEAF